This is a list of T cell receptor beta chains from one sample in a study of OX40 agonist ivuxolimab in advanced cancers. TCRdb's copy holds only in-frame clones and misses some; the assay was immunoSEQ multiplex PCR. The table has 30,000 to 40,000 clones, around nine tenths seen once; the top ten hold 9.1%. The sequenced sample was CD4+ or CD8+ T cells sorted from blood, obtained in a trial of the OX40 agonist ivuxolimab. The receptors stem from an adult with an advanced solid tumor such as melanoma, head and neck, liver or kidney cancer. CDR3s include the opening cysteine and the closing phenylalanine or tryptophan. Each record gives: V gene, J gene, clone size, D gene, CDR3 protein, CDR3 DNA. A D gene is named only where the DNA matches it firmly. A clone size is listed for some rows: how often the clone was seen (once, few, many), or a class if it is expanded.

>TRBV30|TRBJ1-1|NA|NA
CAWSKSLNTEAFF
TGTGCCTGGAGTAAGTCCTTGAACACTGAAGCTTTCTTT
>TRBV6-5|TRBJ1-2|NA|TRBD1
CASSLRQGGGYTF
TGTGCCAGCAGTCTACGACAGGGAGGAGGCTACACCTTC
>TRBV5-1|TRBJ2-5|NA|TRBD2
CASKILAGRQETQYF
TGCGCCAGCAAAATACTAGCGGGCCGCCAAGAGACCCAGTACTTC
>TRBV19|TRBJ2-2|NA|TRBD1
CTTRDSANTGELFF
TGTACTACCCGGGACAGCGCGAACACCGGGGAGCTGTTTTTT
>TRBV18|TRBJ2-7|few|NA
CASSRRTDQYEQYF
TGTGCCAGCTCACGACGGACGGATCAGTACGAGCAGTACTTC
>TRBV5-4|TRBJ2-1|NA|TRBD2
CASSLGGTSGRGYNEQFF
TGTGCCAGCAGCTTGGGCGGGACTAGCGGGAGAGGGTACAATGAGCAGTTCTTC
>TRBV19|TRBJ1-4|few|NA
CASSAGTRPNEKLFF
TGTGCCAGTAGTGCCGGGACCCGACCTAATGAAAAACTGTTTTTT
>TRBV6-1|TRBJ2-1|NA|NA
CASSEAPGNLVNEQFF
TGTGCCAGCAGTGAAGCGCCGGGAAATCTTGTCAATGAGCAGTTCTTC
>TRBV11-3|TRBJ2-7|NA|TRBD2
CASSLPGLASSYEQYF
TGTGCCAGCAGTCTACCGGGACTAGCGTCTTCCTACGAGCAGTACTTC
>TRBV7-2|TRBJ2-7|NA|NA
CASSHAAPYEQYF
TGTGCCAGCAGCCACGCCGCCCCATACGAGCAGTACTTC
>TRBV7-3|TRBJ2-5|NA|TRBD2
CASSFTSGNRETQYF
TGTGCCAGCAGCTTTACTAGCGGGAATCGAGAGACCCAGTACTTC
>TRBV7-8|TRBJ2-7|once|NA
CASSLDPVGYEQYF
TGTGCCAGCAGCTTAGACCCGGTGGGCTACGAGCAGTACTTC
>TRBV30|TRBJ1-1|NA|NA
CAWSVGGMEAEAFF
TGTGCCTGGAGTGTAGGGGGAATGGAAGCTGAAGCTTTCTTT
>TRBV10-3|TRBJ2-1|NA|NA
CAISESTGSSYNEQFF
TGTGCCATCAGTGAGTCGACGGGGAGCTCCTACAATGAGCAGTTCTTC
>TRBV11-3|TRBJ2-1|NA|NA
CASSLDGKSYNEQFF
TGTGCCAGCAGCTTAGATGGAAAGAGTTACAATGAGCAGTTCTTC
>TRBV5-6|TRBJ2-1|NA|TRBD2
CASSLVSGRAYEQFF
TGTGCCAGCAGCTTGGTCAGCGGGAGGGCCTATGAGCAGTTCTTC
>TRBV27|TRBJ1-2|NA|NA
CASRPASGSYGYTF
TGTGCCAGCAGGCCCGCCAGTGGTTCCTATGGCTACACCTTC
>TRBV7-8|TRBJ2-7|NA|NA
CATGLTQQAYEQYF
TGTGCCACCGGCCTCACCCAACAGGCCTACGAGCAGTACTTC
>TRBV5-1|TRBJ2-7|NA|NA
CASSLEVTYEQYF
TGCGCCAGCAGCTTGGAGGTAACCTACGAGCAGTACTTC
>TRBV30|TRBJ1-5|NA|TRBD1
CAWSSTGNQPQHF
TGTGCCTGGAGTTCGACAGGGAATCAGCCCCAGCATTTT
>TRBV30|TRBJ1-1|NA|NA
CAWNLRQAEEAFF
TGTGCCTGGAACTTAAGACAGGCAGAAGAAGCTTTCTTT
>TRBV19|TRBJ1-2|NA|TRBD1
CASSPWGQGMGGYTF
TGTGCCAGTAGCCCCTGGGGACAGGGGATGGGAGGCTACACCTTC
>TRBV5-5|TRBJ2-2|NA|NA
CASSFLGGLNTGELFF
TGTGCCAGCAGCTTTCTTGGGGGACTGAACACCGGGGAGCTGTTTTTT
>TRBV6-5|TRBJ1-2|few|NA
CASSYSGNYGYTF
TGTGCCAGCAGTTACTCGGGCAACTATGGCTACACCTTC
>TRBV6-5|TRBJ2-5|NA|TRBD2
CASSYRGRAMETQYF
TGTGCCAGCAGTTACCGCGGGAGGGCCATGGAGACCCAGTACTTC
>TRBV19|TRBJ1-4|once|TRBD1
CASSALTGGVREKLFF
TGTGCCAGTAGTGCCTTAACAGGGGGCGTAAGAGAAAAACTGTTTTTT
>TRBV30|TRBJ2-1|NA|TRBD2
CAWRQSGTSGYNEQFF
TGTGCCTGGAGGCAATCCGGGACTAGCGGTTACAATGAGCAGTTCTTC
>TRBV14|TRBJ2-5|NA|NA
CASSHMETQYF
TGTGCCAGCAGCCATATGGAGACCCAGTACTTC
>TRBV19|TRBJ2-3|NA|NA
CASSVDRLYTDTQYF
TGTGCCAGTAGTGTCGACAGGCTCTACACAGATACGCAGTATTTT
>TRBV7-3|TRBJ1-1|NA|NA
CASSPMGGATEAFF
TGTGCCAGCAGCCCCATGGGGGGGGCCACTGAAGCTTTCTTT